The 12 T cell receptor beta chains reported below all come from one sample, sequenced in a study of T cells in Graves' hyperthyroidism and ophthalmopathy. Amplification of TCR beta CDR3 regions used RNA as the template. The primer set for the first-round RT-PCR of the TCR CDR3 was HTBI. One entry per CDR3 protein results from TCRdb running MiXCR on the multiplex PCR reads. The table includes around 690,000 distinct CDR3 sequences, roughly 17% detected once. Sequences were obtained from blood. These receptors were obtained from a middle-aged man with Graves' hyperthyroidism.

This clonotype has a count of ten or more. CDR3 in amino acids: CAWSVIGNEQYF. As DNA, the CDR3 is TGTGCCTGGAGTGTAATAGGGAACGAGCAGTACTTC. This chain uses TRBV30 with TRBJ2-7; D ambiguous. The V gene's germline CDR1 is GTSNPN and CDR2 SVGIG (reference sequence). The V end was cut by 0 bases, the J end by 5 bases, with 8 bases between. The CDR3 is made up of 12 amino acids.

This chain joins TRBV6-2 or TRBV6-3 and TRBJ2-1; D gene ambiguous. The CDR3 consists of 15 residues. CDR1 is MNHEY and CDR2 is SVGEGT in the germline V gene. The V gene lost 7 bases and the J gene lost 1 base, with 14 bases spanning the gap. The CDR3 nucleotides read TGTGCCAGCACCCCAAGAGGACGGTCCTACAATGAGCAGTTCTTC. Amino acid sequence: CASTPRGRSYNEQFF.

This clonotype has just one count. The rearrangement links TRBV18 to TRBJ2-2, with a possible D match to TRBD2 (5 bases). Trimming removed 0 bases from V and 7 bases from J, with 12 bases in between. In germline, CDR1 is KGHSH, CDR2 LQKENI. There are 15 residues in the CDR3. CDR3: CASSPPETTLGELFF. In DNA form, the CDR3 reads TGTGCCAGCTCACCACCGGAGACTACACTCGGGGAGCTGTTTTTT.

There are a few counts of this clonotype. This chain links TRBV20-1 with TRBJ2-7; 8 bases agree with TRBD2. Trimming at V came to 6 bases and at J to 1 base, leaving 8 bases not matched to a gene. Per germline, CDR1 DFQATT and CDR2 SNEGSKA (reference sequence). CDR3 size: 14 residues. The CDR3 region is CSAQSGGRSYEQYF. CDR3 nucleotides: TGCAGTGCCCAAAGCGGGGGCAGGTCCTACGAGCAGTACTTC.

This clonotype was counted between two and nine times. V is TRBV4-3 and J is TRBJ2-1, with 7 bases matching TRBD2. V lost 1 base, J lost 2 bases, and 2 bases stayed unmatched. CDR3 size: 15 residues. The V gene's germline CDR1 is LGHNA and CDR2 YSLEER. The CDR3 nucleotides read TGCGCCAGCAGCCAAGGGGGGGGAACCTACAATGAGCAGTTCTTC. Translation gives CASSQGGGTYNEQFF.

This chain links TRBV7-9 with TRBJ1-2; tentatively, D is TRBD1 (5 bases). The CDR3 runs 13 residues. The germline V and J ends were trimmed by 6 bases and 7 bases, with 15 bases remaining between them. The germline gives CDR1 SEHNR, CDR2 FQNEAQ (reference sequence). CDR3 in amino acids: CASRSQVSSGYTF. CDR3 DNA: TGTGCCAGCAGGTCACAGGTATCATCTGGCTACACCTTC. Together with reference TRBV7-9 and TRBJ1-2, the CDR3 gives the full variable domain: DTGVSQNPRHKITKRGQNVTFRCDPISEHNRLYWYRQTLGQGPEFLTYFQNEAQLEKSRLLSDRFSAERPKGSFSTLEIQRTEQGDSAMYLCASRSQVSSGYTFGSGTRLTVV.

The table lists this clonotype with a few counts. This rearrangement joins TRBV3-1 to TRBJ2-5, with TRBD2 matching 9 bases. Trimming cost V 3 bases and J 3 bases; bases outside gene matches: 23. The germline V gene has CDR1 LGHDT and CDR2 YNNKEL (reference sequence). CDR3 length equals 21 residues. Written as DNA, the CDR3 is TGTGCCAGCAGCCAGGAGCCTTATCCATTAGCGGGAGAGCTCATTGAAGAGACCCAGTACTTC. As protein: CASSQEPYPLAGELIEETQYF.

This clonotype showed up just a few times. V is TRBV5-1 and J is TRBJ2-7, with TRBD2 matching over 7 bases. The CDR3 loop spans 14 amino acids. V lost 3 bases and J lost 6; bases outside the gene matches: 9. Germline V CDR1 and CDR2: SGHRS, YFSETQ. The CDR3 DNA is TGCGCCAGCAGCTCTAGCGGTCCGGCGGGCGAGCAGTACTTC. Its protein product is CASSSSGPAGEQYF.

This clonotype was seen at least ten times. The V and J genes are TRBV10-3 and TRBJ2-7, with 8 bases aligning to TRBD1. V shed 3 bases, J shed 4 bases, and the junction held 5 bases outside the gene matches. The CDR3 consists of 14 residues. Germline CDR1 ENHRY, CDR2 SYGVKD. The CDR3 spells CAISERTGKYEQYF. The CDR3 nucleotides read TGTGCCATCAGTGAACGGACAGGGAAGTACGAGCAGTACTTC.

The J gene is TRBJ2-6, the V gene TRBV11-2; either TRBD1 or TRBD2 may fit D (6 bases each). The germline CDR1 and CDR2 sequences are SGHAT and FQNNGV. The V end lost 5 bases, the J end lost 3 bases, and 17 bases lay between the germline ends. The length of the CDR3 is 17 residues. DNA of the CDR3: TGTGCCAGCAGCGGGGGGCGGGCCGGGGATGGGGCCAACGTCCTGACTTTC. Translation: CASSGGRAGDGANVLTF.

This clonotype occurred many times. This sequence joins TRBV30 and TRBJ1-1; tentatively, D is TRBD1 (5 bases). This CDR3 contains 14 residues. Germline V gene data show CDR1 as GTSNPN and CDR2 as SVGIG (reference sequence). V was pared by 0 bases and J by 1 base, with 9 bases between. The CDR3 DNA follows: TGTGCCTGGAGTGTAAAGGGGAAGAACACTGAAGCTTTCTTT. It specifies CAWSVKGKNTEAFF.

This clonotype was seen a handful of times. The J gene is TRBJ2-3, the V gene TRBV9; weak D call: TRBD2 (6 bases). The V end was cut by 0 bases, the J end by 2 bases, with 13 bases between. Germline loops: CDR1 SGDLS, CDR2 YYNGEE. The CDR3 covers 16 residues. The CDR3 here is CASSVDPGLLTDTQYF. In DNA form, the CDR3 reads TGTGCCAGCAGCGTAGATCCGGGACTCCTCACAGATACGCAGTATTTT. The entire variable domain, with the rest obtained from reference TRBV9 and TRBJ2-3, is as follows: DSGVTQTPKHLITATGQRVTLRCSPRSGDLSVYWYQQSLDQGLQFLIQYYNGEERAKGNILERFSAQQFPDLHSELNLSSLELGDSALYFCASSVDPGLLTDTQYFGPGTRLTVL.